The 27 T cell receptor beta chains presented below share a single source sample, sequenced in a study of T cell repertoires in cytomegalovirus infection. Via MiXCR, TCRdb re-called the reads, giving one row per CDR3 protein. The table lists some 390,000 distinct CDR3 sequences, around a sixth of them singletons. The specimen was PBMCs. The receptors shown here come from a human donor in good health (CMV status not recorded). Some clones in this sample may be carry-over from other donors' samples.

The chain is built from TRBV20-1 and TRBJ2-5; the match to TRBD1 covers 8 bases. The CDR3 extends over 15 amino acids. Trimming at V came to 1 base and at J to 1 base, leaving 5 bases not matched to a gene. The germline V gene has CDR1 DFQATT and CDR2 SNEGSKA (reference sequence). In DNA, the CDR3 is TGCAGTGCTAGAGGACAGGGGCCGACCCAAGAGACCCAGTACTTC. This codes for CSARGQGPTQETQYF.

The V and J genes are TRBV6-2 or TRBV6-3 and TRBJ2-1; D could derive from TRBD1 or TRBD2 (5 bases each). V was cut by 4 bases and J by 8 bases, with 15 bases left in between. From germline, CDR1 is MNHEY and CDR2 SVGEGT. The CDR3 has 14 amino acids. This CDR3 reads CASSFGASTDEQFF. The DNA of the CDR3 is TGTGCCAGCAGTTTCGGGGCTAGCACGGATGAGCAGTTCTTC.

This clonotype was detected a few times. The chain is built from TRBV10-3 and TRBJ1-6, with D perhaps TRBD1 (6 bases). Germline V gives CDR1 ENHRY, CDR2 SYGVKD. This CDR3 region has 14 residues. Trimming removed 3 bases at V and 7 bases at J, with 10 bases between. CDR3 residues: CAISEGGANSPLHF. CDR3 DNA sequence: TGTGCCATCAGTGAAGGGGGGGCAAATTCACCCCTCCACTTT.

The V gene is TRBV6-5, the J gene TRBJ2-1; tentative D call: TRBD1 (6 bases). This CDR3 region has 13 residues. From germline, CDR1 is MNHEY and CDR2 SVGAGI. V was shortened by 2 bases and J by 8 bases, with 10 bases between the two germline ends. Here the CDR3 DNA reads TGTGCCAGCAGTTACCAGGGGCGCGATGAGCAGTTCTTC. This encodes CASSYQGRDEQFF.

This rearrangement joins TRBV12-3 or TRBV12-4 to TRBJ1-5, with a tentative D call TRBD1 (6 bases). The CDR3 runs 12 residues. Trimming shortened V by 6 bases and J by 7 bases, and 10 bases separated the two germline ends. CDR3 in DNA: TGTGCCAGCAGCTCAGGGGAACAGCCCCAGCATTTT. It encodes CASSSGEQPQHF.

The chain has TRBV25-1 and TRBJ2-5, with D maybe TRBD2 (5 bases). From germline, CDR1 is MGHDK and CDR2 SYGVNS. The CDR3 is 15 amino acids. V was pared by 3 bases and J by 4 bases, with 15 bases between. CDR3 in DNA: TGTGCCAGCAGTGACCCTAGTTCCGGGGTAGAGACCCAGTACTTC. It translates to CASSDPSSGVETQYF.

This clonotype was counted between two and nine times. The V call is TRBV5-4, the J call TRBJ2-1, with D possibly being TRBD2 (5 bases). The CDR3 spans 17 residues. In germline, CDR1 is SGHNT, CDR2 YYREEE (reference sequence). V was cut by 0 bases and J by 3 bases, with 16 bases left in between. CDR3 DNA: TGTGCCAGCAGCTTGGCCTATCACGGGGTAATCTACAATGAGCAGTTCTTC. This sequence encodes CASSLAYHGVIYNEQFF.

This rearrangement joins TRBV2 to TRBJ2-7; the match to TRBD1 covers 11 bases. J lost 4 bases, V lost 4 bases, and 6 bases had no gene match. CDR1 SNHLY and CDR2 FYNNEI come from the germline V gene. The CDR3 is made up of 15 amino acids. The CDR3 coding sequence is TGTGCCAGCAGTGTCTCAGGGACAGGGGGGTACGAGCAGTACTTC. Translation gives CASSVSGTGGYEQYF.

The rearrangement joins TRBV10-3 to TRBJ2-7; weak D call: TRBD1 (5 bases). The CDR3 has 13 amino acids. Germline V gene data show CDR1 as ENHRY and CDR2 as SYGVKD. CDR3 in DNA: TGTGCTACGCTCATGGGGCCAGACTACGAGCAGTACTTC. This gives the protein CATLMGPDYEQYF.

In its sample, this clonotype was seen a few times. CDR3 sequence (DNA): TGTGCCAGTAGTATAGCTGCGGGTGAGCAGTTCTTC. It encodes CASSIAAGEQFF. V gene TRBV19 combines with J gene TRBJ2-1; D perhaps matches TRBD2 (5 bases). Per germline, CDR1 LNHDA and CDR2 SQIVND (reference sequence). The CDR3 loop spans 12 amino acids. Between the trimmed V and J ends, which lost 1 base and 9 bases, there was a span of 7 bases.

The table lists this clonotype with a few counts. CDR3 in amino acids: CASSYIKYTGELFF. The CDR3 nucleotides read TGTGCCAGCAGCTATATAAAGTACACCGGGGAGCTGTTTTTT. This rearrangement joins TRBV7-2 to TRBJ2-2, with D uncertain. CDR1 SGHTA and CDR2 FQGNSA come from the germline V gene. Trimming removed 4 bases at V and 3 bases at J, with 9 bases between. This CDR3 comprises 14 residues.

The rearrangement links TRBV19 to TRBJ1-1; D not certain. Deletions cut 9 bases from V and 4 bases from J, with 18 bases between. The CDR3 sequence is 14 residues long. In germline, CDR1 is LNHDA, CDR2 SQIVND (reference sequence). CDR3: CASQYVRAGTEAFF. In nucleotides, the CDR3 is TGTGCCAGCCAGTATGTCAGAGCGGGCACTGAAGCTTTCTTT.

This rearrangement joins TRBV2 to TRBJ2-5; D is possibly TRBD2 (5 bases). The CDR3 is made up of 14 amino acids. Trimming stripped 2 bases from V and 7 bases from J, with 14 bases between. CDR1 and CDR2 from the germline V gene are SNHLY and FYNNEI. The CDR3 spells CASSESGYYGTQYF. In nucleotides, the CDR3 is TGTGCCAGCAGTGAATCGGGGTATTACGGGACCCAGTACTTC.

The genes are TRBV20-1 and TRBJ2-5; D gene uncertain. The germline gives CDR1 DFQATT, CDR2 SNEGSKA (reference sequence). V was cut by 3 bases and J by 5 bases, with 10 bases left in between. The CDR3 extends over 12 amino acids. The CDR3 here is CSASRAGETQYF. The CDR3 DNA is TGCAGTGCTAGTAGGGCTGGGGAGACCCAGTACTTC.

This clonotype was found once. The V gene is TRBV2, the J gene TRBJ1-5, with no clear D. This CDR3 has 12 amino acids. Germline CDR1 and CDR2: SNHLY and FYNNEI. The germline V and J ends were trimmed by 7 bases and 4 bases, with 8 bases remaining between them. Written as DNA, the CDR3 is TGTGCCAGCAATAGGGTAAATCAGCCCCAGCATTTT. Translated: CASNRVNQPQHF. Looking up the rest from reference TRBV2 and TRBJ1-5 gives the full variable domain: EPEVTQTPSHQVTQMGQEVILRCVPISNHLYFYWYRQILGQKVEFLVSFYNNEISEKSEIFDDQFSVERPDGSNFTLKIRSTKLEDSAMYFCASNRVNQPQHFGDGTRLSIL.

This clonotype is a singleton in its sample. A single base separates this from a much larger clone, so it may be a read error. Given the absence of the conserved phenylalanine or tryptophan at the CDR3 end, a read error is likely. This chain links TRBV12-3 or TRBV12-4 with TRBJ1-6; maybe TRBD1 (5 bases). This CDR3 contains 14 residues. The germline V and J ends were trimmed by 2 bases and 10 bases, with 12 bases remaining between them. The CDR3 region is CASSLQGLGSPLHL. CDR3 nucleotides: TGTGCCAGCAGTTTACAGGGACTAGGGTCACCCCTCCACCTT.

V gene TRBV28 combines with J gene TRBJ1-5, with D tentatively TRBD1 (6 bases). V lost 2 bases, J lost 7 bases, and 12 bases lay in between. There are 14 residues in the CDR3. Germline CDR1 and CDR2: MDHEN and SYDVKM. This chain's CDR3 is CASSLTGRGQPQHF. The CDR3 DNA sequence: TGTGCCAGCAGTTTAACAGGGAGGGGACAGCCCCAGCATTTT.

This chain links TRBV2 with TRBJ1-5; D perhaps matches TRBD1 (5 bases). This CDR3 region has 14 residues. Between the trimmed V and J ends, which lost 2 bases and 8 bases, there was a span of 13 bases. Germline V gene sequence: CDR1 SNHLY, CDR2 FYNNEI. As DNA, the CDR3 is TGTGCCAGCAGTGAACAGGGAAAAGGGGAGCCCCAGCATTTT. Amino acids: CASSEQGKGEPQHF. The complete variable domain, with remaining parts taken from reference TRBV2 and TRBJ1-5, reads EPEVTQTPSHQVTQMGQEVILRCVPISNHLYFYWYRQILGQKVEFLVSFYNNEISEKSEIFDDQFSVERPDGSNFTLKIRSTKLEDSAMYFCASSEQGKGEPQHFGDGTRLSIL.

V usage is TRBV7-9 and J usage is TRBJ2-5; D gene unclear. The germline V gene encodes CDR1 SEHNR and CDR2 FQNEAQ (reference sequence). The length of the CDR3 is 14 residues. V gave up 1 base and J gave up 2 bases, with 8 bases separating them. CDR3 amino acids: CASSLVSMQETQYF. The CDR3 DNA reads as TGTGCCAGCAGCTTAGTTAGCATGCAAGAGACCCAGTACTTC.

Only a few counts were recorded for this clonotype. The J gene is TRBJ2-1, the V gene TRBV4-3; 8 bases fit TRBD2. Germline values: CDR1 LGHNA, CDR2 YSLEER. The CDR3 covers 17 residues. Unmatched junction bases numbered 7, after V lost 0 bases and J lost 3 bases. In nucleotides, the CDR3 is TGCGCCAGCAGCCAAGACGGAGCGGGAGATAGCTACAATGAGCAGTTCTTC. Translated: CASSQDGAGDSYNEQFF.

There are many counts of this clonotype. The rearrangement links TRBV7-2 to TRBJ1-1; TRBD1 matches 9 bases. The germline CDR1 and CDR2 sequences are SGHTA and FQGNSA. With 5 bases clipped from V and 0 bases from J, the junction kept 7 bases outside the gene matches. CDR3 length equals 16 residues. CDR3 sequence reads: CASSPGTGRVNTEAFF. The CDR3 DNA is TGTGCCAGCAGCCCAGGGACAGGGAGGGTGAACACTGAAGCTTTCTTT.

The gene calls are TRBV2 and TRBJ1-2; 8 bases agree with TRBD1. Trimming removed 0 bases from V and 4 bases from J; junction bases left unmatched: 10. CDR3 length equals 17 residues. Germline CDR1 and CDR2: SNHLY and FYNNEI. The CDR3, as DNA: TGTGCCAGCAGTGAAGCGCTAGGACAGGGCTCTGGCTATGGCTACACCTTC. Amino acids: CASSEALGQGSGYGYTF.

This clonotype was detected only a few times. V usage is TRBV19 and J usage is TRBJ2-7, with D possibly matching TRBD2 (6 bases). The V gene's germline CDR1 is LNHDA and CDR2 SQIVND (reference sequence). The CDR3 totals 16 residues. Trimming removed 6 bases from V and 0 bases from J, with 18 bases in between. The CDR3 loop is CASSPGRGPSSYEQYF. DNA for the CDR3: TGTGCCAGTAGCCCCGGGCGGGGCCCCAGCTCCTACGAGCAGTACTTC.

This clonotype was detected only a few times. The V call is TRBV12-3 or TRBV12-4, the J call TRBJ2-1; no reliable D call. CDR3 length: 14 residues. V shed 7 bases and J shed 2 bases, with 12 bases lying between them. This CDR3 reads CASKSSGAYNEQFF. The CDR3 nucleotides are TGTGCCAGCAAATCCTCGGGTGCCTACAATGAGCAGTTCTTC.

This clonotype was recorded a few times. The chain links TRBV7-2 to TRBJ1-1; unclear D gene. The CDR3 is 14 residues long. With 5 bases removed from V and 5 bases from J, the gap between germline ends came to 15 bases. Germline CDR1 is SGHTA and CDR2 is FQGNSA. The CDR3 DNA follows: TGTGCCAGCAGCCGAAATGACCGAGGGACTGAAGCTTTCTTT. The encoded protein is CASSRNDRGTEAFF.

This chain's CDR3 is CASSRDRGSYEQFF. The CDR3 coding sequence is TGTGCCAGCAGTAGGGACAGGGGAAGCTATGAGCAGTTCTTC. The V and J genes are TRBV6-1 and TRBJ2-1; 10 bases match TRBD1. The CDR3 extends over 14 amino acids. CDR1 is MNHNS and CDR2 is SASEGT in the germline V gene. The V and J ends lost 5 bases and 8 bases, in that order; junction bases with no gene match: 6.

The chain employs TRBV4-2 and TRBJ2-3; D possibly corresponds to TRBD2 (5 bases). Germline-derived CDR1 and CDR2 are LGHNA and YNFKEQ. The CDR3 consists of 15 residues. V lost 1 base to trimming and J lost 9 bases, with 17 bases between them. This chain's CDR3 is CASSQVSGLNPTQYF. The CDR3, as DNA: TGTGCCAGCAGCCAAGTAAGCGGCTTAAACCCAACGCAGTATTTT.